Below are 21 T cell receptor beta chains sequenced from a single sample in a study of control samples from healthy donors and cancer patients. The table came from immunoSEQ multiplex PCR; TCRdb's copy has only in-frame clones and leaves some out. The table shows about 95,000 clones, with about nine tenths occurring only once. The sample comprised blood. These receptors were collected from a woman aged 25 to 39 in good health.

The chain couples TRBV4-2 to TRBJ1-5; maybe TRBD1 (5 bases). The CDR3 sequence is 15 residues long. V was cut by 0 bases and J by 2 bases, with 8 bases left in between. The germline V gene encodes CDR1 LGHNA and CDR2 YNFKEQ. The CDR3 sequence is CASSQDTRGNQPQHF. Written as DNA, the CDR3 is TGTGCCAGCAGCCAAGATACCAGGGGCAATCAGCCCCAGCATTTT.

This clone was seen just once. The chain links TRBV14 to TRBJ2-2; tentative D call: TRBD1 (6 bases). V lost 0 bases and J 6 bases, leaving 17 bases between the germline ends. From germline, CDR1 is SGHDN and CDR2 FVKESK. This CDR3 contains 17 residues. Written as DNA, the CDR3 is TGTGCCAGCAGCCAAGATAGGCGACAGGACAAGGCCGGGGAGCTGTTTTTT. As protein: CASSQDRRQDKAGELFF.

The chain combines TRBV27 with TRBJ1-1, with 9 bases fitting TRBD1. The junction had 9 bases not matched to a gene; V was cut back by 4 bases and J by 6 bases. The CDR3 is 15 amino acids. Per the germline V gene, CDR1 is MNHEY and CDR2 is SMNVEV (reference sequence). In DNA form, the CDR3 reads TGTGCCAGCAGTTCCCCGGGACAGGGAAAACCTGAAGCTTTCTTT. This sequence encodes CASSSPGQGKPEAFF.

V and J are TRBV7-9 and TRBJ1-6; a possible D gene is TRBD1 (5 bases). This CDR3 comprises 13 residues. CDR1 and CDR2 from the germline V gene are SEHNR and FQNEAQ (reference sequence). V lost 4 bases to trimming and J lost 6 bases, with 7 bases between them. The chain's CDR3 is CASSSGPNSPLHF. The CDR3 DNA follows: TGTGCCAGCAGCTCGGGGCCTAATTCACCCCTCCACTTT.

The chain carries TRBV5-5 and TRBJ1-4; 11 bases align to TRBD1. The V and J ends lost 0 bases and 7 bases, in that order; junction bases with no gene match: 5. CDR1 SGHKS and CDR2 YYEKEE come from the germline V gene (reference sequence). This CDR3 spans 16 amino acids. The CDR3 sequence is CASSLGAGTGGEKLFF. The CDR3 bases are TGTGCCAGCAGCTTGGGGGCCGGGACAGGGGGTGAAAAACTGTTTTTT.

The chain couples TRBV6-5 to TRBJ2-5; D assignment may be TRBD1 or TRBD2 (5 bases each). The CDR3 sequence is 15 residues long. V was pared by 6 bases and J by 1 base, with 15 bases between. From germline, CDR1 is MNHEY and CDR2 SVGAGI. The DNA for the CDR3 is TGTGCCAGCAGCCGGGTGAGGGGCCCCCAAGAGACCCAGTACTTC. Translation: CASSRVRGPQETQYF.

This chain uses TRBV27 with TRBJ1-5; perhaps TRBD1 as D (5 bases). V lost 7 bases to trimming and J lost 2 bases, with 15 bases between them. The CDR3 sequence is 15 residues long. The germline V gene has CDR1 MNHEY and CDR2 SMNVEV (reference sequence). The chain's CDR3 is CASKESGRGNQPQHF. The CDR3 DNA sequence: TGTGCCAGCAAGGAATCAGGGAGAGGCAATCAGCCCCAGCATTTT.

The chain combines TRBV5-4 with TRBJ2-3; TRBD2 aligns across 10 bases. CDR1 and CDR2 from the germline V gene are SGHNT and YYREEE (reference sequence). There are 16 residues in the CDR3. Losses at the gene ends were 0 bases for V and 6 bases for J; bases not matched to a gene: 7. CDR3 nucleotide sequence: TGTGCCAGCAGCTTGGGTGGTAGCGGGGGGATGGATACGCAGTATTTT. Encoded protein: CASSLGGSGGMDTQYF.

The chain couples TRBV9 to TRBJ2-7; D remains ambiguous. CDR3 size: 10 residues. Germline values: CDR1 SGDLS, CDR2 YYNGEE. V lost 4 bases, J lost 7 bases, and 6 bases lay in between. The CDR3 coding sequence is TGTGCCAGCAGCTCCCTTGAGCAGTACTTC. It specifies CASSSLEQYF.

The chain combines TRBV5-1 with TRBJ1-4, with 9 bases aligning to TRBD1. V shed 4 bases, J shed 0 bases, and the junction held 4 bases outside the gene matches. This CDR3 is 16 amino acids long. Per germline, CDR1 SGHRS and CDR2 YFSETQ. This CDR3 is CASSLGTGTTNEKLFF. CDR3 nucleotides: TGCGCCAGCAGCCTAGGGACAGGGACAACTAATGAAAAACTGTTTTTT.

The rearrangement uses TRBV21-1 and TRBJ1-5; the D call in the table, TRBD1, was not verified against the DNA. TRBV21-1 is designated a pseudogene. The CDR3 contains 12 residues. CDR3 amino acids: CASSKERQGKHF. The CDR3 nucleotides are TGTGCCAGCAGCAAAGAGAGGCAGGGGAAGCATTTT.

A few counts support this clone. The V gene is TRBV14, the J gene TRBJ1-3; maybe TRBD1 (6 bases). Trimming took off 0 bases at V and 0 bases at J, with 12 bases between the two ends. The CDR3 covers 17 residues. CDR1 is SGHDN, CDR2 FVKESK, per germline. This CDR3 reads CASSQEGGAYSGNTIYF. The CDR3 DNA reads TGTGCCAGCAGCCAAGAAGGGGGGGCCTACTCTGGAAACACCATATATTTT.

The rearrangement joins TRBV9 to TRBJ2-7, with TRBD2 as a possible D gene (5 bases). The CDR3 consists of 16 residues. Trimming left V 0 bases short and J 5 bases short, with 18 bases between. Germline V gives CDR1 SGDLS, CDR2 YYNGEE. In DNA, the CDR3 is TGTGCCAGCAGCGTAGGGCTAGCCTTATCTTCCAACGAGCAGTACTTC. Its protein product is CASSVGLALSSNEQYF.

The chain is built from TRBV6-4 and TRBJ2-3; TRBD2 might be the D (6 bases). CDR1 MRHNA and CDR2 SNTAGT come from the germline V gene. There are 15 residues in the CDR3. V was shortened by 8 bases and J by 3 bases, with 18 bases between the two germline ends. The CDR3 nucleotides read TGTGCCAGCGCTGAAGGGAGCGCGGGAACAGATACGCAGTATTTT. The encoded protein is CASAEGSAGTDTQYF.

The rearrangement joins TRBV19 to TRBJ1-2; no clear D. The CDR3 extends over 13 amino acids. From germline, CDR1 is LNHDA and CDR2 SQIVND (reference sequence). V was cut by 6 bases and J by 4 bases, with 12 bases left in between. The CDR3 coding sequence is TGTGCCAGTAGCGCGCGCGCCGGCTATGGCTACACCTTC. Protein product: CASSARAGYGYTF. The complete variable domain, with remaining parts taken from reference TRBV19 and TRBJ1-2, reads DGGITQSPKYLFRKEGQNVTLSCEQNLNHDAMYWYRQDPGQGLRLIYYSQIVNDFQKGDIAEGYSVSREKKESFPLTVTSAQKNPTAFYLCASSARAGYGYTFGSGTRLTVV.

The chain couples TRBV28 to TRBJ2-7, with D perhaps given as TRBD1 or TRBD2 (6 bases each). With 7 bases removed from V and 5 bases from J, the gap between germline ends came to 15 bases. Germline V gene sequence: CDR1 MDHEN, CDR2 SYDVKM. This CDR3 region has 13 residues. CDR3: CASTSRGGHEQYF. CDR3 DNA sequence: TGTGCCAGCACCTCTCGAGGGGGGCACGAGCAGTACTTC.

The gene calls are TRBV7-6 and TRBJ1-3; TRBD1 might be the D (5 bases). The CDR3 consists of 16 residues. V shed 2 bases and J shed 8 bases, with 19 bases lying between them. Per germline, CDR1 SGHVS and CDR2 FNYEAQ. The CDR3, as DNA: TGTGCCAGCAGCTTATCCCTGTACCAGGGATCCGACACCATATATTTT. The encoded protein is CASSLSLYQGSDTIYF.

This rearrangement joins TRBV6-4 to TRBJ1-5; D ambiguous. The CDR3 consists of 15 residues. V lost 3 bases and J lost 2, with 11 bases in between. Germline CDR1 and CDR2: MRHNA and SNTAGT. As DNA, the CDR3 is TGTGCCAGCAGTGAAGACGGTTTGGGCAATCAGCCCCAGCATTTT. Translation gives CASSEDGLGNQPQHF.

The V and J genes are TRBV7-9 and TRBJ1-1; perhaps TRBD1 as D (6 bases). This CDR3 has 13 residues. Trimming stripped 5 bases from V and 1 base from J, with 8 bases between. Germline V gene lookup returns CDR1 SEHNR and CDR2 FQNEAQ (reference sequence). The CDR3 here is CASSKQGNTEAFF. The CDR3 DNA is TGTGCCAGCAGCAAACAGGGGAACACTGAAGCTTTCTTT. Combining the CDR3 with reference TRBV7-9 and TRBJ1-1 gives the whole variable domain DTGVSQNPRHKITKRGQNVTFRCDPISEHNRLYWYRQTLGQGPEFLTYFQNEAQLEKSRLLSDRFSAERPKGSFSTLEIQRTEQGDSAMYLCASSKQGNTEAFFGQGTRLTVV.

Only a few counts were recorded for this clone. CDR3 nucleotides: TGTGCCAGCAGCCCCGGACGGCTTCTCTCTGGAAACACCATATATTTT. Protein sequence: CASSPGRLLSGNTIYF. The rearrangement joins TRBV7-7 to TRBJ1-3, with no clear D. The V end lost 5 bases, the J end lost 0 bases, and 14 bases lay between the germline ends. CDR3 size: 16 residues. The germline V gene has CDR1 SSHAT and CDR2 FNYEAQ (reference sequence).

The chain combines TRBV4-1 with TRBJ2-2; possibly TRBD2 for D (5 bases). CDR1 and CDR2 from the germline V gene are MGHRA and YSYEKL. V was trimmed by 3 bases and J by 0 bases, leaving 14 bases between them. This CDR3 spans 17 amino acids. The CDR3 region is CASSQAGMIPNTGELFF. The DNA of the CDR3 is TGCGCCAGCAGCCAGGCGGGCATGATTCCGAACACCGGGGAGCTGTTTTTT.